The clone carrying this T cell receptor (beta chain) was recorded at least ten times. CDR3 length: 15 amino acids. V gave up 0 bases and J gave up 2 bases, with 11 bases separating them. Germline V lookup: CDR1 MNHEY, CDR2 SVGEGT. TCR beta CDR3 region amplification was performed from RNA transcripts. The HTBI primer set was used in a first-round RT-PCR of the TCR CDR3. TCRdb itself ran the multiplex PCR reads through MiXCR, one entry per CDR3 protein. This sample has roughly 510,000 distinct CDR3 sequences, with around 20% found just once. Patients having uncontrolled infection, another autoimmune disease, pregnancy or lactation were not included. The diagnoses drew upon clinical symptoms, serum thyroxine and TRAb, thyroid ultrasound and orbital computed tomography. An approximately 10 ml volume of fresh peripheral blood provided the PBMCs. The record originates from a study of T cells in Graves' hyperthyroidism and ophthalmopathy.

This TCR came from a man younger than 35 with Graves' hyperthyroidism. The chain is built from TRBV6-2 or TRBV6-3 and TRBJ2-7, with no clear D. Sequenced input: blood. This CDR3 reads CASSYSGGSPYEQYF. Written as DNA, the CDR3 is TGTGCCAGCAGTTACTCGGGCGGCAGCCCCTACGAGCAGTACTTC.